This section outlines one T cell receptor beta chain sequence together with its context. What it binds is not known. This entry comes from a study of cytomegalovirus exposure and HLA in healthy donors. In the study overall: An analysis done earlier identified 117 million unique TCR beta sequences from about 179 million T cells.

Notes on the study in general: Analysis performed later showed TCR beta chains linked to HLA being more clonally expanded than equally common others.

This PCR relied on a set of 60 Vbeta primers and 13 Jbeta primers. Assay: immunoSEQ multiplex PCR; the TCRdb copy retains only in-frame clones and omits some. The repertoire holds about 220,000 clones, with about 81% as singletons. The V and J ends lost 5 bases and 0 bases respectively, with 17 bases between them. There are 16 residues in the CDR3. Germline CDR1 reads SGHDT; CDR2 reads YYEEEE. The receptor comes from a man aged 40-50 years in good health and CMV-seropositive. The chain recombines TRBV5-6 with TRBJ1-2, with D perhaps matching TRBD1 (5 bases). The sample was PBMCs. The CDR3 nucleotides read TGTGCCAGCAGTGGAAGACGGGGACTATCTAACTATGGCTACACCTTC. Translation: CASSGRRGLSNYGYTF.